The TCR beta chain described here comes from a study of CD8 T cells in Susac syndrome. The CDR3 loop spans 13 amino acids. The V gene's germline CDR1 is SGHVS and CDR2 FQNEAQ. The ends were cut back, 2 bases at V and 6 bases at J, with 11 bases in the middle. An amount of RNA that ranged from roughly 0.5 to 1 ug was reverse transcribed with random hexamers. TCR beta CDR3 was amplified by immunoSEQ multiplex PCR. This amplification extended across 54 Vbeta and 13 Jbeta segments. TCRdb itself ran the immunoSEQ multiplex PCR reads through MiXCR, one entry per CDR3 protein. The sample has approximately 180,000 distinct CDR3 sequences; roughly 95% are singletons.

Material: CD4+ T cells from PBMCs. This chain joins TRBV7-8 and TRBJ2-7; no clear D. This sequence was found in a human donor with multiple sclerosis. The CDR3 protein is CASSLTGPSEQYF. The CDR3 DNA follows: TGTGCCAGCAGCTTAACCGGGCCTTCCGAGCAGTACTTC.